The source of this T cell receptor (beta chain) is a study of identical twins. All of the donors were Caucasians in good health. Trimming at V came to 3 bases and at J to 5 bases, leaving 1 base not matched to a gene. Germline CDR1 and CDR2: MGHRA and YSYEKL. This CDR3 is 13 amino acids long. TCRdb recomputed calls from the 5' RACE reads with MiXCR, one row per CDR3 protein. The sample yields some 900,000 distinct CDR3 sequences, approximately 13% seen once. This clonotype was picked up many times. The data also belong to a second study, concerning yellow fever vaccine responses in identical twins.

The chain couples TRBV4-1 to TRBJ2-5, with 9 bases identical to TRBD1. The sequenced sample consisted of PBMCs. The sequence derives from a woman aged 18 to 35 in good health. DNA for the CDR3: TGCGCCAGCAGCCAGGGACAGGGCGAGACCCAGTACTTC. Encoded protein: CASSQGQGETQYF.